This is a list of T cell receptor beta chains from one sample in a study of OX40 agonist ivuxolimab in advanced cancers. Using immunoSEQ multiplex PCR, the repertoire was profiled, and TCRdb retains in-frame clones only, with some absent. The sample has approximately 130,000 clones; approximately 94% are singletons. Source: CD4+ or CD8+ T cells sorted from blood, taken in a trial of the OX40 agonist ivuxolimab. These TCRs come from an adult with an advanced solid tumor such as melanoma, head and neck, liver or kidney cancer. CDR3s include the opening cysteine and the closing phenylalanine or tryptophan. D genes are given only for firm matches. The size field is filled for only some rows; it gives once, few, many or a size class.

D: .; J: TRBJ1-5; size: .; length: 13; V: TRBV28; CDR3: CASSTDSNQPQHF; DNA: TGTGCCAGCAGTACCGATAGCAATCAGCCCCAGCATTTT
D: .; J: TRBJ1-5; size: .; length: 13; V: TRBV5-1; CDR3: CASSLDPNQPQHF; DNA: TGCGCCAGCAGCTTGGACCCCAATCAGCCCCAGCATTTT
D: TRBD1; J: TRBJ1-2; size: .; length: 16; V: TRBV4-2; CDR3: CASSFYRQGQDYGYTF; DNA: TGTGCCAGCAGCTTCTACCGACAGGGACAGGACTATGGCTACACCTTC
D: TRBD1; J: TRBJ1-1; size: .; length: 17; V: TRBV7-2; CDR3: CASSFGTGGPPNTEAFF; DNA: TGTGCCAGCAGCTTCGGGACAGGGGGCCCCCCCAACACTGAAGCTTTCTTT
D: TRBD1; J: TRBJ1-2; size: .; length: 13; V: TRBV19; CDR3: CASNAGGNYGYTF; DNA: TGTGCCAGTAACGCAGGGGGCAACTATGGCTACACCTTC
D: .; J: TRBJ2-7; size: .; length: 13; V: TRBV6-5; CDR3: CASSGLMRYEQYF; DNA: TGTGCCAGCAGTGGTTTGATGCGCTACGAGCAGTACTTC
D: .; J: TRBJ2-1; size: .; length: 14; V: TRBV4-3; CDR3: CASSQATSIHEQFF; DNA: TGCGCCAGCAGCCAAGCCACTAGCATCCATGAGCAGTTCTTC
D: .; J: TRBJ1-5; size: once; length: 17; V: TRBV7-6; CDR3: CASSLEAGDYSNQPQHF; DNA: TGTGCCAGCAGTTTGGAGGCTGGTGACTATAGCAATCAGCCCCAGCATTTT
D: TRBD2; J: TRBJ2-3; size: .; length: 15; V: TRBV18; CDR3: CASSYIGLAEDTQYF; DNA: TGTGCCAGCTCTTATATCGGACTAGCGGAAGATACGCAGTATTTT
D: TRBD2; J: TRBJ2-7; size: .; length: 13; V: TRBV6-1; CDR3: CAIKGGSSYEQYF; DNA: TGTGCCATCAAGGGCGGGAGCTCCTACGAGCAGTACTTC
D: TRBD1; J: TRBJ2-5; size: .; length: 15; V: TRBV4-1; CDR3: CASSQVRDREETQYF; DNA: TGCGCCAGCAGCCAAGTCAGGGACAGGGAAGAGACCCAGTACTTC
D: TRBD1; J: TRBJ1-2; size: .; length: 13; V: TRBV2; CDR3: CASSENLGQGTAF; DNA: TGTGCCAGCAGTGAAAATTTGGGACAGGGGACTGCATTC
D: TRBD1; J: TRBJ1-3; size: .; length: 13; V: TRBV14; CDR3: CASSLDRGNTIYF; DNA: TGTGCCAGCAGCCTGGACAGGGGAAACACCATATATTTT
D: .; J: TRBJ2-7; size: .; length: 12; V: TRBV11-3; CDR3: CASSSGPGEQYF; DNA: TGTGCCAGCAGCAGCGGCCCCGGCGAGCAGTACTTC
D: .; J: TRBJ2-3; size: .; length: 13; V: TRBV6-5; CDR3: CASNKGGIDTQYF; DNA: TGTGCCAGCAACAAAGGGGGAATAGATACGCAGTATTTT
D: TRBD1; J: TRBJ1-6; size: .; length: 15; V: TRBV7-9; CDR3: CASSLLGQGGSPLHF; DNA: TGTGCCAGCAGCTTACTGGGACAGGGAGGATCACCCCTCCACTTT
D: TRBD2; J: TRBJ2-2; size: once; length: 20; V: TRBV28; CDR3: CASSHLEIPGLAGVAGELFF; DNA: TGTGCCAGCAGCCACCTTGAAATCCCGGGACTAGCGGGAGTGGCCGGGGAGCTGTTTTTT
D: TRBD1; J: TRBJ2-7; size: .; length: 15; V: TRBV10-1; CDR3: CASSERDRDPYEQYF; DNA: TGCGCCAGCAGTGAGAGGGACAGGGATCCCTACGAGCAGTACTTC
D: .; J: TRBJ2-1; size: .; length: 14; V: TRBV18; CDR3: CASSRGGQVNEQFF; DNA: TGTGCCAGCTCACGAGGGGGACAAGTCAATGAGCAGTTCTTC
D: .; J: TRBJ2-2; size: .; length: 15; V: TRBV11-1; CDR3: CASSSNTENTGELFF; DNA: TGTGCCAGCAGCTCAAATACTGAGAACACCGGGGAGCTGTTTTTT
D: TRBD1; J: TRBJ1-1; size: .; length: 13; V: TRBV6-5; CDR3: CASSTGEYTEAFF; DNA: TGTGCCAGCAGCACAGGGGAATACACTGAAGCTTTCTTT
D: .; J: TRBJ1-2; size: .; length: 15; V: TRBV5-1; CDR3: CASSLDRATNYGYTF; DNA: TGCGCCAGCAGCTTGGACAGAGCCACTAACTATGGCTACACCTTC
D: .; J: TRBJ2-2; size: .; length: 15; V: TRBV5-1; CDR3: CASSLVSGNTGELFF; DNA: TGCGCCAGCAGCTTGGTTTCAGGGAACACCGGGGAGCTGTTTTTT
D: TRBD1; J: TRBJ1-6; size: once; length: 15; V: TRBV7-2; CDR3: CASSTAQGAASPLHF; DNA: TGTGCCAGCAGCACCGCACAGGGGGCGGCTTCACCCCTCCACTTT
D: .; J: TRBJ1-2; size: .; length: 15; V: TRBV5-1; CDR3: CASSSISSGAYGYTF; DNA: TGCGCCAGCAGCTCTATCTCAAGTGGGGCGTATGGCTACACCTTC
D: TRBD1; J: TRBJ2-2; size: .; length: 14; V: TRBV5-1; CDR3: CASSKDREDGELFF; DNA: TGCGCCAGCAGTAAGGACAGGGAAGACGGGGAGCTGTTTTTT
D: .; J: TRBJ1-5; size: once; length: 17; V: TRBV5-5; CDR3: CASSLSVSGQFNQPQHF; DNA: TGTGCCAGCAGCTTAAGTGTATCGGGGCAGTTCAATCAGCCCCAGCATTTT
D: TRBD1; J: TRBJ2-7; size: few; length: 15; V: TRBV6-5; CDR3: CASSYSGQGSYEQYF; DNA: TGTGCCAGCAGTTACTCAGGACAGGGGAGCTACGAGCAGTACTTC
D: .; J: TRBJ2-7; size: .; length: 15; V: TRBV7-3; CDR3: CASSLLGDRSYEQYF; DNA: TGTGCCAGCAGCTTATTGGGGGATCGCTCCTACGAGCAGTACTTC
D: .; J: TRBJ1-2; size: .; length: 14; V: TRBV4-2; CDR3: CASTFRTGARGYTF; DNA: TGTGCCAGCACCTTCCGGACCGGTGCGCGAGGCTACACCTTC
D: .; J: TRBJ1-4; size: once; length: 15; V: TRBV10-3; CDR3: CAISGDQGSGEKLFF; DNA: TGTGCCATCAGTGGGGATCAGGGGTCTGGGGAAAAACTGTTTTTT
D: .; J: TRBJ1-3; size: once; length: 15; V: TRBV19; CDR3: CASRPFSSSGNTIYF; DNA: TGTGCCAGTAGACCCTTCTCCAGCTCTGGAAACACCATATATTTT
D: .; J: TRBJ1-5; size: .; length: 14; V: TRBV11-2; CDR3: CASSRGRNYQPQHF; DNA: TGTGCCAGCAGCCGGGGACGAAACTATCAGCCCCAGCATTTT
D: TRBD2; J: TRBJ2-7; size: .; length: 15; V: TRBV9; CDR3: CASSKGTSGVYEQYF; DNA: TGTGCCAGCAGCAAAGGGACTAGCGGGGTCTACGAGCAGTACTTC
D: TRBD1; J: TRBJ1-2; size: .; length: 17; V: TRBV18; CDR3: CASSPILTFGTGHLWSF; DNA: TGTGCCAGCTCACCAATCCTAACGTTCGGGACAGGGCACCTCTGGTCGTTC
D: .; J: TRBJ2-7; size: .; length: 11; V: TRBV6-5; CDR3: CASSPSYEQYF; DNA: TGTGCCAGCAGTCCCTCCTACGAGCAGTACTTC
D: TRBD2; J: TRBJ2-1; size: .; length: 15; V: TRBV9; CDR3: CASSVVGTSLNEQFF; DNA: TGTGCCAGCAGCGTAGTAGGGACTAGTCTAAACGAGCAGTTCTTC
D: .; J: TRBJ1-2; size: .; length: 14; V: TRBV18; CDR3: CASSPPSSRYGYTF; DNA: TGTGCCAGCTCACCACCGTCCTCCCGCTATGGCTACACCTTC
D: TRBD1; J: TRBJ1-1; size: .; length: 15; V: TRBV4-2; CDR3: CASSFGGQRNTEAFF; DNA: TGTGCCAGCAGTTTCGGGGGACAGAGGAACACTGAAGCTTTCTTT
D: TRBD1; J: TRBJ2-5; size: .; length: 14; V: TRBV2; CDR3: CASQQGAGGETQYF; DNA: TGTGCCAGCCAGCAGGGGGCTGGGGGAGAGACCCAGTACTTC
D: .; J: TRBJ1-1; size: .; length: 13; V: TRBV7-8; CDR3: CASSLVEYTEAFF; DNA: TGTGCCAGCAGCTTAGTTGAGTACACTGAAGCTTTCTTT
D: TRBD2; J: TRBJ2-5; size: .; length: 18; V: TRBV9; CDR3: CASSVATTGTGGQETQYF; DNA: TGTGCCAGCAGCGTAGCAACAACCGGAACGGGAGGGCAAGAGACCCAGTACTTC